This T cell receptor beta chain was sequenced during a study of cytomegalovirus exposure and HLA in healthy donors. The PCR had 60 Vbeta and 13 Jbeta primers. The protocol was immunoSEQ multiplex PCR, while the TCRdb copy is restricted to in-frame clones and leaves out a portion. In total, the table holds roughly 51,000 clones. Sample: PBMCs. The TCR comes from a woman aged 40 to 55 in good health and CMV-seronegative.

The CDR3: CASSSGQGDTEAFF. CDR3 sequence (DNA): TGTGCCAGCAGCTCAGGACAGGGAGACACTGAAGCTTTCTTT. This chain joins TRBV7-3 and TRBJ1-1; 8 bases are a match to TRBD1. Germline trimming cut 4 bases from V and 3 bases from J; bases unmatched to any gene: 4. CDR1 is SGHTA and CDR2 is FQGTGA in the germline V gene. This CDR3 is built from 14 residues. Drawing the rest from reference TRBV7-3 and TRBJ1-1, the complete variable domain is GAGVSQTPSNKVTEKGKYVELRCDPISGHTALYWYRQSLGQGPEFLIYFQGTGAADDSGLPNDRFFAVRPEGSVSTLKIQRTERGDSAVYLCASSSGQGDTEAFFGQGTRLTVV.